This T cell receptor beta chain was identified in a study of CD8 T cells in Susac syndrome. Germline loops: CDR1 SGHAT, CDR2 FQNNGV. The CDR3 has 13 residues. V lost 4 bases and J 4 bases, leaving 7 bases between the germline ends. Reverse transcription of roughly 0.45 to 1 ug RNA was performed with random hexamers. MiXCR was run by TCRdb on the immunoSEQ multiplex PCR reads, yielding one entry per CDR3 protein. The sample lists about 190,000 distinct CDR3 sequences; over 90% were seen once. The receptor was isolated from a human donor with Susac syndrome. The rearrangement links TRBV11-2 to TRBJ2-2; D not certain. The sample comprised CD8+ T cells from PBMCs. CDR3 amino acids: CASSSEFTGELFF. CDR3 DNA sequence: TGTGCCAGCAGCTCCGAATTCACCGGGGAGCTGTTTTTT.